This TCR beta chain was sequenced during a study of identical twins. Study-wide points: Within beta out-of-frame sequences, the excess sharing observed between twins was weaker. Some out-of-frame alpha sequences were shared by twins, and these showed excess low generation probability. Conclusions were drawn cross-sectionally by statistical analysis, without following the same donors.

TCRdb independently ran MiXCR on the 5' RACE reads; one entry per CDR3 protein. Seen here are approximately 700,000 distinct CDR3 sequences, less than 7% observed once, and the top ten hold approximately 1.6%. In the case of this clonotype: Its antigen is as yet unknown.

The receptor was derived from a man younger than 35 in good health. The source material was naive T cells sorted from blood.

The CDR3 loop is CSASSDRGSQPQHF. CDR3 bases: TGCAGTGCTAGTAGCGACAGGGGAAGTCAGCCCCAGCATTTT. The chain employs TRBV20-1 and TRBJ1-5, with 8 nucleotides matching TRBD1. This CDR3 has 14 amino acids. Trimming cost V 3 bases and J 6 bases; bases outside gene matches: 7. CDR1 and CDR2 (germline): DFQATT, SNEGSKA (reference sequence).